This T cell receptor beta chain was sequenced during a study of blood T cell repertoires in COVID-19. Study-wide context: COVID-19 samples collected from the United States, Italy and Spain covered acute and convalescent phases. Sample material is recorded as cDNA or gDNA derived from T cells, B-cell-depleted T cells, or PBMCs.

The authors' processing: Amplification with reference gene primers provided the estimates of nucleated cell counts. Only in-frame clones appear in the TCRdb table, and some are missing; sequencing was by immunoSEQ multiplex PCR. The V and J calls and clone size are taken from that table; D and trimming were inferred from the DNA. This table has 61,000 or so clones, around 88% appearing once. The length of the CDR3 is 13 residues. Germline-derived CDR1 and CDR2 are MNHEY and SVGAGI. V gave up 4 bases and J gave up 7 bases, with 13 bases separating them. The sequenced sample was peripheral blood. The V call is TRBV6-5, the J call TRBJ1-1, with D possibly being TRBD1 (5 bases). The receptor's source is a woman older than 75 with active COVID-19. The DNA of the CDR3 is TGTGCCAGCAGTTCGACAGTCTCCTATGAAGCTTTCTTT. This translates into CASSSTVSYEAFF.